A selection of T cell receptor beta chains follows, all from one sample in a study of blood T cell repertoires in COVID-19. The protocol was immunoSEQ multiplex PCR, while the TCRdb copy is restricted to in-frame clones and leaves out a portion. The sample consists of 35,000 to 45,000 clones, around 89% of them appearing once. The sample consisted of peripheral blood. The receptors here all came from a human donor in a cohort sampled during active COVID-19. CDR3s include the opening cysteine and the closing phenylalanine or tryptophan. A D gene is named only where the DNA matches it firmly.

j_gene	v_gene	d_gene	CDR3nt	CDR3aa
TRBJ2-7	TRBV7-9	.	TGTGCCAGCAGCTTGGCATCCTCCTACGAGCAGTACTTC	CASSLASSYEQYF
TRBJ1-1	TRBV5-1	TRBD1	TGCGCCAGCGACATGACAGGGCTGGGTACTGAAGCTTTCTTT	CASDMTGLGTEAFF
TRBJ1-4	TRBV4-3	TRBD1	TGCGCCAGCAGCCAAGATCTGGGACAGACAAATGAAAAACTGTTTTTT	CASSQDLGQTNEKLFF
TRBJ1-4	TRBV7-2	TRBD1	TGTGCCAGCAGCTTAGGGAGACAGGGTATCAAAGAACTGTTTTTT	CASSLGRQGIKELFF
TRBJ2-3	TRBV5-8	TRBD2	TGTGCCAGCAGCTTCGGTGGGCTAGCGGGAGCAGATACGCAGTATTTT	CASSFGGLAGADTQYF
TRBJ2-5	TRBV11-3	.	TGTGCCAGCAGCCCGAGGGATGGTCAAGAGACCCAGTACTTC	CASSPRDGQETQYF
TRBJ1-1	TRBV29-1	.	TGCAGCGTTGCTCAGGGTGCACACACTGAAGCTTTCTTT	CSVAQGAHTEAFF
TRBJ2-7	TRBV28	TRBD1	TGTGCCAGCAGTACCCCGGTGGGGACAGGGTCCTCCTACGAGCAGTACTTC	CASSTPVGTGSSYEQYF
TRBJ2-2	TRBV5-1	TRBD2	TGCGCCAGCAGCTCAGCGGGAAACACCGGGGAGCTGTTTTTT	CASSSAGNTGELFF
TRBJ2-1	TRBV3-1/TRBV3-2	TRBD2	TGTGCCAGCAGCCGCGAGACGGGAGGCCTGGGTGAGCAGTTCTTC	CASSRETGGLGEQFF
TRBJ1-2	TRBV5-1	.	TGCGCCAGCAGCTTGAACAGGTTCTATGGCTACACCTTC	CASSLNRFYGYTF
TRBJ2-7	TRBV5-6	.	TGTGCCAGCAGCTTGGCCCGAGAAACGCCGGACTTC	CASSLARETPDF
TRBJ1-2	TRBV4-3	.	TGCGCCAGCAGCCAAGATCTACAGATCTATGGCTACACCTTC	CASSQDLQIYGYTF
TRBJ1-1	TRBV27	TRBD1	TGTGCCAGCAGTTCAGACAGGGGGGGGAACACTGAAGCTTTCTTT	CASSSDRGGNTEAFF
TRBJ2-7	TRBV4-2	TRBD2	TGTGCCAGCAGCCAACAGAGCCAGCGGGACTCCTACGAGCAGTACTTC	CASSQQSQRDSYEQYF
TRBJ2-1	TRBV30	TRBD2	TGTGCCTGGAGGGGACTAGCCAACAATGAGCAGTTCTTC	CAWRGLANNEQFF
TRBJ2-1	TRBV7-9	.	TGTGCCAGCAGCCGACATCTTACCTACAATGAGCAGTTCTTC	CASSRHLTYNEQFF
TRBJ1-2	TRBV27	TRBD1	TGTGCCAGCAGTCCATCGGAGGGGGACAGCATTAACTATGGCTACACCTTC	CASSPSEGDSINYGYTF
TRBJ2-5	TRBV9	TRBD2	TGTGCCAGCAGCAACCTACTAGCGGGGGGGCCTGGAGGAGAGACCCAGTACTTC	CASSNLLAGGPGGETQYF
TRBJ2-5	TRBV7-9	.	TGTGCCAGCAGCTTAGCTGGGGTTCGCGGGTCGGAGACCCAGTACTTC	CASSLAGVRGSETQYF
TRBJ2-7	TRBV19	.	TGTGCCAGTAGTGTAGGCGGGTCCTACGAGCAGTACTTC	CASSVGGSYEQYF
TRBJ1-2	TRBV6-5	.	TGTGCCAGCCTCGAGGGGGCTAACTATGGCTACACCTTC	CASLEGANYGYTF
TRBJ1-2	TRBV9	TRBD1	TGTGCCAGCAGCGCTGGCGGACAGGCTTATGGCTACACCTTC	CASSAGGQAYGYTF
TRBJ2-7	TRBV5-1	TRBD1	TGCGCCAGCAGCTTACAGGGGTCCACCTACGAGCAGTACTTC	CASSLQGSTYEQYF